What follows describes a single T cell receptor (beta chain). The data derive from a study of blood T cell repertoires in COVID-19. Background on the study: Donors in the United States, Italy and Spain gave samples during acute or convalescent COVID-19. PBMCs, B-cell-depleted T cells, or T cells provided the cDNA or gDNA that made up the material.

Here immunoSEQ multiplex PCR was the method, and the copy in TCRdb shows in-frame clones only, minus some. In the table there are about 200,000 clones, roughly nine tenths of which are singletons. Trimming shortened V by 4 bases and J by 0 bases, and 9 bases separated the two germline ends. The CDR3 covers 13 residues. Germline CDR1 is SQVTM and CDR2 is ANQGSEA. This chain links TRBV29-1 with TRBJ1-2; no definite D call. The sequenced sample was peripheral blood. This clonotype was obtained from a woman between 65 and 79 years old with acute or convalescent COVID-19. CDR3 region: CSVAHSPNYGYTF. Here the CDR3 DNA reads TGCAGCGTTGCGCACAGCCCTAACTATGGCTACACCTTC.